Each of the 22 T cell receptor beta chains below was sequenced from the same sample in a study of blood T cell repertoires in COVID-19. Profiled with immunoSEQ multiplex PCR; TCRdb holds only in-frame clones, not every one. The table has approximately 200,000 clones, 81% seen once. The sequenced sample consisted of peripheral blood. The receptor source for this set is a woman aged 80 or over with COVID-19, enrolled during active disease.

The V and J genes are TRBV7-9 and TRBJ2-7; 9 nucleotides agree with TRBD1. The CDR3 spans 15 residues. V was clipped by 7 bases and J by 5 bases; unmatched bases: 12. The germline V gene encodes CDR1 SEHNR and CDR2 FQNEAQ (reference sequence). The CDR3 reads CASNRRGQGIHEQYF. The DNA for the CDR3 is TGTGCCAGCAACCGCCGGGGACAGGGTATCCACGAGCAGTACTTC.

Here the CDR3 reads CASSKVTAGDVPTQYF. In DNA, the CDR3 is TGTGCCAGCAGCAAAGTGACAGCGGGGGATGTTCCAACGCAGTATTTT. This chain links TRBV21-1 with TRBJ2-3; the table's D call TRBD2 went unverified against the DNA. TRBV21-1 is shown as a pseudogene. This CDR3 is built from 16 residues.

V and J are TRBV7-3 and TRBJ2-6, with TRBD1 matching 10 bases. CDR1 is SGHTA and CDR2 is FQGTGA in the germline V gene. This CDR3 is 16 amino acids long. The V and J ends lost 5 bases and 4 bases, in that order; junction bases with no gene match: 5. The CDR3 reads CASSQGTGAGANVLTF. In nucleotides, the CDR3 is TGTGCCAGCAGCCAAGGGACAGGGGCGGGGGCCAACGTCCTGACTTTC. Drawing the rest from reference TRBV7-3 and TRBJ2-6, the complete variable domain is GAGVSQTPSNKVTEKGKYVELRCDPISGHTALYWYRQSLGQGPEFLIYFQGTGAADDSGLPNDRFFAVRPEGSVSTLKIQRTERGDSAVYLCASSQGTGAGANVLTFGAGSRLTVL.

The CDR3 DNA follows: TGTGCCAGCAGCACCAGGACAGGGCCCTCCTACGAGCAGTACTTC. This gives the protein CASSTRTGPSYEQYF. The genes are TRBV13 and TRBJ2-7; TRBD1 matches at 8 bases. V was clipped by 5 bases and J by 0 bases; unmatched bases: 6. There are 15 residues in the CDR3. Per germline, CDR1 PRHDT and CDR2 FYEKMQ (reference sequence). The full variable domain, its missing parts supplied by reference TRBV13 and TRBJ2-7, is AAGVIQSPRHLIKEKRETATLKCYPIPRHDTVYWYQQGPGQDPQFLISFYEKMQSDKGSIPDRFSAQQFSDYHSELNMSSLELGDSALYFCASSTRTGPSYEQYFGPGTRLTVT.

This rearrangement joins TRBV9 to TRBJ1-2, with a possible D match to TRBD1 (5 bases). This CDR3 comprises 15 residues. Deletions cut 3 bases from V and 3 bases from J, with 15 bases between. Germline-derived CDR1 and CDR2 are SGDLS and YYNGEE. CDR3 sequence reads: CASSGGTGLHYGYTF. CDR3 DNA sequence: TGTGCCAGCAGCGGGGGTACAGGCCTGCACTATGGCTACACCTTC.

The CDR3, as DNA: TGTGCCAGCAGTGGTCGGACAGGGGTTCGGTCACCCCTCCACTTT. Translating gives CASSGRTGVRSPLHF. The chain is built from TRBV25-1 and TRBJ1-6, with 9 bases identical to TRBD1. Germline loops: CDR1 MGHDK, CDR2 SYGVNS. The CDR3 totals 15 residues. V shed 4 bases and J 10 bases; nucleotides not matched to a gene: 8.

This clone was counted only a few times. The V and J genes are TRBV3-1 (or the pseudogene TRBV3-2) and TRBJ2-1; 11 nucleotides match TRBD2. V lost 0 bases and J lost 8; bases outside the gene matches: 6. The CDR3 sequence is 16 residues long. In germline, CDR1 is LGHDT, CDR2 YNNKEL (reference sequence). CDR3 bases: TGTGCCAGCAGCCAAGAACTAGCGGGAGTGGGGGATGAGCAGTTCTTC. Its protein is CASSQELAGVGDEQFF.

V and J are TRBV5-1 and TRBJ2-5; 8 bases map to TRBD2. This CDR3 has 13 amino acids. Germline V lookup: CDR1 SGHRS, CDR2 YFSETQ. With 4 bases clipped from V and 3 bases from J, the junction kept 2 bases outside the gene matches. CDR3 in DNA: TGCGCCAGCAGCATTAGCGGGAAAGAGACCCAGTACTTC. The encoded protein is CASSISGKETQYF. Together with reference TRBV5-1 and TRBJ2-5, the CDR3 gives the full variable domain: KAGVTQTPRYLIKTRGQQVTLSCSPISGHRSVSWYQQTPGQGLQFLFEYFSETQRNKGNFPGRFSGRQFSNSRSEMNVSTLELGDSALYLCASSISGKETQYFGPGTRLLVL.

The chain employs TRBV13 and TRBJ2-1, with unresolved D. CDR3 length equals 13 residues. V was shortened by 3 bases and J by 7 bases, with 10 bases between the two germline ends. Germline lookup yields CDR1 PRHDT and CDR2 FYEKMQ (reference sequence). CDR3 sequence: CASSFSQTNEQFF. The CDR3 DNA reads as TGTGCCAGCAGCTTCAGCCAGACAAATGAGCAGTTCTTC.

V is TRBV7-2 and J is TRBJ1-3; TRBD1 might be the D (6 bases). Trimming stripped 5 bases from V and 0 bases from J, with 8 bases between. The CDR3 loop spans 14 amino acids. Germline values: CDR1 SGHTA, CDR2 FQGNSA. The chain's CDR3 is CASSTGSSGNTIYF. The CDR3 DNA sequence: TGTGCCAGCAGCACAGGGAGCTCTGGAAACACCATATATTTT.

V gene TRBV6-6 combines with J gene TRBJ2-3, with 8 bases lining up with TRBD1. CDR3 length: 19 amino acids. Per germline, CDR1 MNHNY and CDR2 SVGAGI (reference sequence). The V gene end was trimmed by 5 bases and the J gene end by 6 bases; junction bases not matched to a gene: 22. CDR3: CASSLPQGVVTLKWDTQYF. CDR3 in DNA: TGTGCCAGCAGTCTACCACAGGGGGTAGTGACATTGAAATGGGATACGCAGTATTTT.

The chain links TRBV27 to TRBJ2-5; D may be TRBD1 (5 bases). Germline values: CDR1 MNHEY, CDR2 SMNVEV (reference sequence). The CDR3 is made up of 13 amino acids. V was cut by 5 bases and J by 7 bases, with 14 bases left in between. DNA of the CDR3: TGTGCCAGCAGTCAGGGATCTTATGGGACCCAGTACTTC. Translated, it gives CASSQGSYGTQYF.

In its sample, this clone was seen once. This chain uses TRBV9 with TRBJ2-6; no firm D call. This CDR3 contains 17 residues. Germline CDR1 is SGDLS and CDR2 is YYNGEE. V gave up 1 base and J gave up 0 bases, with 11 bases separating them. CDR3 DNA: TGTGCCAGCAGCGTATTTACAGCCACCTCTGGGGCCAACGTCCTGACTTTC. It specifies CASSVFTATSGANVLTF.

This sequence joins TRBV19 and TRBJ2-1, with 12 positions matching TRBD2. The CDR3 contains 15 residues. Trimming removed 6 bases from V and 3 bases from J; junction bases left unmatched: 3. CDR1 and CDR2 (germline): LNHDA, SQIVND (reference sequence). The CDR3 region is CASSPTSGSYNEQFF. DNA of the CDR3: TGTGCCAGTAGCCCGACTAGCGGGAGCTACAATGAGCAGTTCTTC.

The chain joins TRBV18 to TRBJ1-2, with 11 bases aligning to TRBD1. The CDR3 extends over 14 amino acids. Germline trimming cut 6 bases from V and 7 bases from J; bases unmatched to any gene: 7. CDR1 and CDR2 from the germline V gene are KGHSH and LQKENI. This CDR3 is CASSPRTGGIGYTF. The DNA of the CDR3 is TGTGCCAGCTCCCCTCGGACAGGGGGCATTGGCTACACCTTC.

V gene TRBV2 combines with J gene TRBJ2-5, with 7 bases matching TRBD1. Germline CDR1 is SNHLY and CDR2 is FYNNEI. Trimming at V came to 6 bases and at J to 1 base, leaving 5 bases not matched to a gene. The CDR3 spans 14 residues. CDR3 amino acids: CASSRDRTQETQYF. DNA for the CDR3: TGTGCCAGCAGCAGGGACAGAACCCAAGAGACCCAGTACTTC.

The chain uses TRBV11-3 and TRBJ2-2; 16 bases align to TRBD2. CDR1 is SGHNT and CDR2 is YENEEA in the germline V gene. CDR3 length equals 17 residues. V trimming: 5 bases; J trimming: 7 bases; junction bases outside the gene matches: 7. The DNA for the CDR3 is TGTGCCAGCAGCCCCGGGACTAGCGGGAGGGCCGTCGGGGAGCTGTTTTTT. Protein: CASSPGTSGRAVGELFF.

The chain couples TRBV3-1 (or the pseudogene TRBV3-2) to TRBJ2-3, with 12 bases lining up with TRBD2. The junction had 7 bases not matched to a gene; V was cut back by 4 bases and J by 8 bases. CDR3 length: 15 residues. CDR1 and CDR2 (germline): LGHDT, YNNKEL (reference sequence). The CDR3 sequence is CASSLLAGGPPTQYF. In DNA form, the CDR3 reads TGTGCCAGCAGCCTCCTAGCGGGAGGGCCTCCTACGCAGTATTTT.

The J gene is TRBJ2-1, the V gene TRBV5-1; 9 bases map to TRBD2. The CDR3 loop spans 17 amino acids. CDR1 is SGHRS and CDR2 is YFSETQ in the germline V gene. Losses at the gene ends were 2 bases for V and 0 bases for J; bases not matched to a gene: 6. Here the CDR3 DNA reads TGCGCCAGCAGCTTAGGGCTAGCGGGGAGCTCCTACAATGAGCAGTTCTTC. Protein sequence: CASSLGLAGSSYNEQFF. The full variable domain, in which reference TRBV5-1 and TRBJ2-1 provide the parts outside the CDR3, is KAGVTQTPRYLIKTRGQQVTLSCSPISGHRSVSWYQQTPGQGLQFLFEYFSETQRNKGNFPGRFSGRQFSNSRSEMNVSTLELGDSALYLCASSLGLAGSSYNEQFFGPGTRLTVL.

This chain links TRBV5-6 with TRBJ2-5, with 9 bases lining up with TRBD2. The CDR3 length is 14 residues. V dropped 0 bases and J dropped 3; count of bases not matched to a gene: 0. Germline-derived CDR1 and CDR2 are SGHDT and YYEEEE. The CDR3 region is CASSLVAGEETQYF. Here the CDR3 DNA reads TGTGCCAGCAGCTTGGTAGCGGGAGAAGAGACCCAGTACTTC.

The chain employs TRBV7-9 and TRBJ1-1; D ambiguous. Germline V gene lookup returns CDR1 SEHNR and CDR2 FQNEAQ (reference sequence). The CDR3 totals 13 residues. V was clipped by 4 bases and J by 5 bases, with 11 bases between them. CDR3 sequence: CASSSSAETEAFF. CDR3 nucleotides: TGTGCCAGCAGCTCGAGCGCCGAGACTGAAGCTTTCTTT.

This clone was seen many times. Here the CDR3 DNA reads TGTGCCAGCAGCCAAGAAACCAGGACTGTTAACTATGGCTACACCTTC. This codes for CASSQETRTVNYGYTF. The chain combines TRBV3-1 (or the pseudogene TRBV3-2) with TRBJ1-2; D gene unclear. CDR1 LGHDT and CDR2 YNNKEL come from the germline V gene (reference sequence). Trimming removed 0 bases from V and 1 base from J, with 12 bases in between. The CDR3 covers 16 residues.